This T cell receptor (beta chain) derives from a study of blood T cell repertoires in COVID-19. The CDR3 totals 15 residues. CDR1 is SGHAT and CDR2 is FQNNGV in the germline V gene. V trimming: 6 bases; J trimming: 5 bases; junction bases outside the gene matches: 8. The data were produced by immunoSEQ multiplex PCR, yet TCRdb's version contains in-frame clones alone and is incomplete. This sample has 50,000 or so clones, with around 86% found just once. The chain has TRBV11-2 and TRBJ2-3; 10 bases line up with TRBD2. The sequenced sample was peripheral blood. The receptor was isolated from a middle-aged man with active COVID-19. CDR3 in amino acids: CASRSGTSARDTQYF. CDR3 nucleotides: TGTGCCAGCAGGTCCGGGACTAGCGCAAGAGATACGCAGTATTTT.